This TCR beta chain was captured in a study of OX40 agonist ivuxolimab in advanced cancers. Across the study: Ivuxolimab, an agonistic anti-OX40 (CD134) antibody, was given to patients. Three patients, one with hepatocellular carcinoma and two with cutaneous melanoma, achieved partial responses.

Study results and caveats: On average, CD8+ T cells showed a greater number of expanded clones than CD4+.

On this clone: Its specificity is not known.

TCRdb keeps only in-frame clones here, not all; method: immunoSEQ multiplex PCR. The sample consists of roughly 77,000 clones, about 85% of them appearing once. The CDR3 has 14 amino acids. The V and J ends lost 3 bases and 4 bases respectively, with 12 bases between them. The germline CDR1 and CDR2 sequences are MNHEY and SVGAGI. The material sequenced was CD4+ or CD8+ T cells sorted from blood, taken in a trial of the OX40 agonist ivuxolimab. The sequence was obtained from an adult with an advanced solid tumor such as melanoma, head and neck, liver or kidney cancer. V usage is TRBV6-5 and J usage is TRBJ2-5; TRBD1 or TRBD2 may be the D gene (6 bases each). This CDR3 is CASSYVGGGETQYF. In DNA, the CDR3 is TGTGCCAGCAGTTATGTAGGGGGAGGAGAGACCCAGTACTTC.